One and the same sample provided the 20 T cell receptor beta chains below, sequenced in a study of blood T cell repertoires in COVID-19. The assay was immunoSEQ multiplex PCR, and TCRdb's table has in-frame clones only and misses some. The sample contains about 310,000 clones, around 89% of which appear only once. The sequenced sample was peripheral blood. Receptor source: a woman between 35 and 50 years old with COVID-19, enrolled during active disease.

This chain uses TRBV6-5 with TRBJ1-3; 12 bases agree with TRBD1. The junction had 4 bases not matched to a gene; V was cut back by 6 bases and J by 4 bases. The CDR3 length is 15 residues. From germline, CDR1 is MNHEY and CDR2 SVGAGI. The CDR3 DNA reads TGTGCCAGCAGCAGGGACAGGGGGCGAGGAAACACCATATATTTT. Protein product: CASSRDRGRGNTIYF.

This rearrangement joins TRBV4-3 to TRBJ1-1; tentative D call: TRBD1 (6 bases). V shed 4 bases and J shed 3 bases, with 12 bases lying between them. This CDR3 spans 14 amino acids. CDR1 and CDR2 from the germline V gene are LGHNA and YSLEER. The CDR3, as DNA: TGCGCCAGCAGCCCGCAGGGGTGGGACACTGAAGCTTTCTTT. Translating it yields CASSPQGWDTEAFF.

The chain links TRBV5-1 to TRBJ2-2; D gene unclear. Trimming shortened V by 1 base and J by 5 bases, and 12 bases separated the two germline ends. CDR1 and CDR2 (germline): SGHRS, YFSETQ. The CDR3 has 15 residues. This CDR3 is CASSLLAGSTGELFF. The CDR3 region has the DNA TGCGCCAGCAGCTTGTTGGCAGGTTCAACCGGGGAGCTGTTTTTT.

The chain is built from TRBV27 and TRBJ2-3, with TRBD1 matching 9 bases. This CDR3 is 15 amino acids long. Unmatched junction bases numbered 9, after V lost 6 bases and J lost 5 bases. Germline V lookup: CDR1 MNHEY, CDR2 SMNVEV (reference sequence). CDR3 residues: CASSLGQGRGDTQYF. The CDR3 coding sequence is TGTGCCAGCAGCCTTGGACAGGGGAGGGGAGATACGCAGTATTTT.

This clone was counted only a few times. The gene calls are TRBV29-1 and TRBJ1-2, with TRBD1 identical over 10 bases. This CDR3 has 13 residues. V shed 6 bases and J 12 bases; nucleotides not matched to a gene: 13. Per the germline V gene, CDR1 is SQVTM and CDR2 is ANQGSEA. The CDR3 region is CSVGFPGQGYHTF. The CDR3 DNA follows: TGCAGCGTGGGTTTTCCGGGACAGGGGTATCACACCTTC.

The V gene is TRBV27, the J gene TRBJ1-6; possible D gene TRBD1, 6 bases. The CDR3 totals 13 residues. Trimming stripped 7 bases from V and 7 bases from J, with 11 bases between. CDR1 and CDR2 (germline): MNHEY, SMNVEV (reference sequence). CDR3 nucleotide sequence: TGTGCCAGCACGGGACAACAAAATTCACCCCTCCACTTT. This sequence encodes CASTGQQNSPLHF.

This sequence joins TRBV9 and TRBJ2-7, with D perhaps matching TRBD1 (6 bases). Germline V lookup: CDR1 SGDLS, CDR2 YYNGEE. The CDR3 totals 14 residues. V lost 4 bases and J lost 0, with 11 bases in between. This chain's CDR3 is CASSPRGSSYEQYF. The DNA for the CDR3 is TGTGCCAGCAGCCCCAGGGGTAGCTCCTACGAGCAGTACTTC.

The V call is TRBV27, the J call TRBJ2-7; D gene unclear. This CDR3 region has 16 residues. V lost 2 bases, J lost 4 bases, and 18 bases lay in between. Germline lookup yields CDR1 MNHEY and CDR2 SMNVEV (reference sequence). The CDR3 sequence: CASSLIGHQLLYEQYF. DNA for the CDR3: TGTGCCAGCAGTTTAATTGGGCACCAGCTCCTTTACGAGCAGTACTTC.

This clone was observed a handful of times. The rearrangement joins TRBV3-1 (or the pseudogene TRBV3-2) to TRBJ1-4; the match to TRBD1 covers 8 bases. The V gene's germline CDR1 is LGHDT and CDR2 YNNKEL (reference sequence). The CDR3 is 13 residues long. J was trimmed by 11 bases and V by 6 bases; bases with no gene match: 8. In DNA form, the CDR3 reads TGTGCCAGCAGTTCGCCCCGGGACAGGAAACTGTTTTTT. Translating it yields CASSSPRDRKLFF.

The chain employs TRBV6-4 and TRBJ1-1, with a tentative D call TRBD1 (6 bases). Trimming pared 0 bases from V and 0 bases from J, leaving 35 bases between. CDR1 and CDR2 (germline): MRHNA, SNTAGT. CDR3 length equals 24 residues. As DNA, the CDR3 is TGTGCCAGCAGTGACTCCGGCGACAGGAGCTTCCCTGTTGAGGATCGCTTAATGAACACTGAAGCTTTCTTT. Translation: CASSDSGDRSFPVEDRLMNTEAFF.

The V and J genes are TRBV6-5 and TRBJ2-1, with 9 bases matching TRBD2. The CDR3 loop spans 16 amino acids. V lost 4 bases to trimming and J lost 6 bases; unmatched junction nucleotides: 10. The germline V gene encodes CDR1 MNHEY and CDR2 SVGAGI. The CDR3 DNA reads as TGTGCCAGCAGTTCCCCGAGACTAGCGGTCTCCAATGAGCAGTTCTTC. This gives the protein CASSSPRLAVSNEQFF.

V gene TRBV12-3 or TRBV12-4 combines with J gene TRBJ2-4; D not certain. There are 12 residues in the CDR3. Trimming stripped 3 bases from V and 3 bases from J, with 3 bases between. The DNA for the CDR3 is TGTGCCAGCAGTTTGAGCAAAAACATTCAGTACTTC. Amino acids: CASSLSKNIQYF.

J is TRBJ2-1 and V is TRBV6-2 or TRBV6-3, with 7 bases lining up with TRBD1. The CDR3 consists of 13 residues. The germline V gene encodes CDR1 MNHEY and CDR2 SVGEGT. J was trimmed by 8 bases and V by 4 bases; bases with no gene match: 5. For the CDR3, the DNA is TGTGCCAGCAGTTTAGGGGGCGCTGATGAGCAGTTCTTC. Translating it yields CASSLGGADEQFF.

CDR3 residues: CASSIPGGGYGYTF. DNA of the CDR3: TGTGCCAGCAGCATTCCGGGGGGAGGCTATGGCTACACCTTC. The gene calls are TRBV11-2 and TRBJ1-2, with a weak D call TRBD1 (5 bases). V was trimmed by 5 bases and J by 4 bases, leaving 14 bases between them. The CDR3 covers 14 residues. Per germline, CDR1 SGHAT and CDR2 FQNNGV.

The rearrangement joins TRBV19 to TRBJ1-5; TRBD1 is a possible D gene (5 bases). Looked up from germline, CDR1 is LNHDA and CDR2 is SQIVND (reference sequence). CDR3 size: 14 residues. Trimming took off 6 bases at V and 5 bases at J, with 14 bases between the two ends. CDR3: CASRRQTSDQPQHF. CDR3 sequence (DNA): TGTGCCAGTAGACGACAGACCTCCGATCAGCCCCAGCATTTT.

This rearrangement joins TRBV27 to TRBJ2-7; weak D call: TRBD2 (6 bases). V dropped 2 bases and J dropped 4 bases, with 12 bases sitting between them. This CDR3 has 14 residues. Germline values: CDR1 MNHEY, CDR2 SMNVEV (reference sequence). The CDR3 DNA is TGTGCCAGCAGTTTAGCGGGGCCCCGGTACGAGCAGTACTTC. Translated: CASSLAGPRYEQYF.

The V and J genes are TRBV7-3 and TRBJ1-3; D is unresolved. Germline values: CDR1 SGHTA, CDR2 FQGTGA. Trimming removed 8 bases at V and 3 bases at J, with 11 bases between. CDR3 size: 13 residues. CDR3 sequence reads: CASGPHSGNTIYF. The DNA for the CDR3 is TGTGCCAGCGGGCCGCACAGTGGAAACACCATATATTTT. Filled out from reference TRBV7-3 and TRBJ1-3, the complete variable domain reads GAGVSQTPSNKVTEKGKYVELRCDPISGHTALYWYRQSLGQGPEFLIYFQGTGAADDSGLPNDRFFAVRPEGSVSTLKIQRTERGDSAVYLCASGPHSGNTIYFGEGSWLTVV.

The rearrangement uses TRBV6-5 and TRBJ1-2; D may be TRBD1 (5 bases). Germline values: CDR1 MNHEY, CDR2 SVGAGI. There are 16 residues in the CDR3. Trimming left V 4 bases short and J 3 bases short, with 18 bases between. CDR3 nucleotides: TGTGCCAGCAGTTGGAATCGGGTTGGGGGGGACTATGGCTACACCTTC. Translation: CASSWNRVGGDYGYTF.

This clone has a single count. The rearrangement links TRBV6-2 or TRBV6-3 to TRBJ1-5; 7 bases align to TRBD1. The CDR3 consists of 18 residues. Germline V gene lookup returns CDR1 MNHEY and CDR2 SVGEGT. V lost 5 bases, J lost 2 bases, and 15 bases stayed unmatched. CDR3 loop: CASSQGGPYYLGNQPQHF. The CDR3 DNA reads as TGTGCCAGCAGTCAAGGGGGCCCCTATTATCTTGGCAATCAGCCCCAGCATTTT.

The chain's CDR3 is CASSHPGQGLPEAFF. The CDR3 region has the DNA TGTGCCAGCAGCCACCCCGGACAGGGATTGCCTGAAGCTTTCTTT. The chain links TRBV4-2 to TRBJ1-1, with 8 bases fitting TRBD1. Unmatched junction bases numbered 9, after V lost 3 bases and J lost 6 bases. The CDR3 consists of 15 residues. CDR1 LGHNA and CDR2 YNFKEQ come from the germline V gene.